This passage covers 2 T cell receptor beta chains from one sample sequenced in a study of T cell responses to AZD1222 COVID-19 vaccine. Profiling relied on immunoSEQ multiplex PCR, and the TCRdb table lists in-frame clones only, not all of them. The sample lists around 100,000 clones; more than 90% were seen once. This sample comprised peripheral blood, obtained on day 0 of AZD1222 vaccination. The source of these receptors is an adult in good health.

The chain combines TRBV3-1 (or the pseudogene TRBV3-2) with TRBJ2-1, with 15 nucleotides matching TRBD2. There are 17 residues in the CDR3. Germline V CDR1 and CDR2: LGHDT, YNNKEL (reference sequence). Losses at the gene ends were 0 bases for V and 8 bases for J; bases not matched to a gene: 5. The CDR3 sequence is CASSQEGLAGGRDEQFF. CDR3 DNA sequence: TGTGCCAGCAGCCAAGAGGGACTAGCGGGAGGCAGGGATGAGCAGTTCTTC.

The chain couples TRBV19 to TRBJ1-2; D unresolved. CDR3 length: 15 amino acids. Germline V CDR1 and CDR2: LNHDA, SQIVND (reference sequence). With 4 bases removed from V and 1 base from J, the gap between germline ends came to 13 bases. The CDR3 is CASSSLAASNYGYTF. The DNA for the CDR3 is TGTGCCAGTAGTAGCTTGGCAGCCAGTAACTATGGCTACACCTTC.